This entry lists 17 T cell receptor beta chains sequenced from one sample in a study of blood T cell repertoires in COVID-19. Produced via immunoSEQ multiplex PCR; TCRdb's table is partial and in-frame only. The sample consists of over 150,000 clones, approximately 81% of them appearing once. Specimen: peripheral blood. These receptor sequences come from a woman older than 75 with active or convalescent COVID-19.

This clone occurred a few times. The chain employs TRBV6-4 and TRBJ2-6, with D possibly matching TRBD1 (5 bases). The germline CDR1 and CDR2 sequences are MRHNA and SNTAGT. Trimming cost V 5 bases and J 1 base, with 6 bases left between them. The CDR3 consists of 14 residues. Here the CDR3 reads CASSTGSGANVLTF. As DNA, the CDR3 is TGTGCCAGCAGTACAGGATCTGGGGCCAACGTCCTGACTTTC.

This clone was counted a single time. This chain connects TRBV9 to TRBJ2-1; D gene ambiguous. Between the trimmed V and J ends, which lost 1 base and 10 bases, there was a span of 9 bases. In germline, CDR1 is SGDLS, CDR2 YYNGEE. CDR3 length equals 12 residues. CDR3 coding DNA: TGTGCCAGCAGCGTACCGAGCCTAGAGCAGTTCTTC. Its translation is CASSVPSLEQFF.

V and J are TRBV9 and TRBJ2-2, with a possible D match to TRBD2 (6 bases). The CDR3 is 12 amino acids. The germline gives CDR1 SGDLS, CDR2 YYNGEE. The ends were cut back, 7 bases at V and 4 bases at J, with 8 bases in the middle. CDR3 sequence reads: CASPGGTGELFF. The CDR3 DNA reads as TGTGCCAGCCCCGGGGGCACCGGGGAGCTGTTTTTT.

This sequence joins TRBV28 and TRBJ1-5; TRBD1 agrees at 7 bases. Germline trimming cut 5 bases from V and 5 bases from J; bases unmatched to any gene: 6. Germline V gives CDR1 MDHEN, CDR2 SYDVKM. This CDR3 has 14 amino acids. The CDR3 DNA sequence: TGTGCCAGCAGTGCCCACAGGGGAGATCAGCCCCAGCATTTT. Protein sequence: CASSAHRGDQPQHF.

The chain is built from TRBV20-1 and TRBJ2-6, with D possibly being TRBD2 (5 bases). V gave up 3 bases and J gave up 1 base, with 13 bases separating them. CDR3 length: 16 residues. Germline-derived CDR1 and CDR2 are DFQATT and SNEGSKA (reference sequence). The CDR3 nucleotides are TGCAGTGCTAGTGTCAGCAGAGGGTCTGGGGCCAACGTCCTGACTTTC. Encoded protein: CSASVSRGSGANVLTF.

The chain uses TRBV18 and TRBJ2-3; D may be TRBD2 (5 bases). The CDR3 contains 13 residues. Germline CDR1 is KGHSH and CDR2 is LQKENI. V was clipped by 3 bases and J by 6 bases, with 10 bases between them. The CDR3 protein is CASSPGASDTQYF. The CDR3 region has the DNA TGTGCCAGCTCACCGGGAGCAAGTGATACGCAGTATTTT.

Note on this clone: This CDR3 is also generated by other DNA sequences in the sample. The CDR3 DNA is TGTGCCAGTGGACAGGGCCGGAGCTATGGCTACACCTTC. It yields the protein CASGQGRSYGYTF. This chain links TRBV19 with TRBJ1-2; 8 bases match TRBD1. This CDR3 comprises 13 residues. The germline V gene encodes CDR1 LNHDA and CDR2 SQIVND (reference sequence). After removal of 8 bases from V and 4 bases from J, the junction contained 6 bases not matched to a gene.

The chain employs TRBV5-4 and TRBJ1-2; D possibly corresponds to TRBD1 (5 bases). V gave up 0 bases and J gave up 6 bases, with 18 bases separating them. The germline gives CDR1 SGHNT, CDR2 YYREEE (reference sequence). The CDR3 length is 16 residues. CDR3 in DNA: TGTGCCAGCAGCTTGGCTGGGGGGATGGGAGGCGATGGCTACACCTTC. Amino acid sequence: CASSLAGGMGGDGYTF.

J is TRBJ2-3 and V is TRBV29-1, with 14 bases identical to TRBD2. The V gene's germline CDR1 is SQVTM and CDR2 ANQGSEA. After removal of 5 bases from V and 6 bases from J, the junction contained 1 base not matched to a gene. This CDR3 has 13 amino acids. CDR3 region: CSVRTSGRDTQYF. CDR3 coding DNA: TGCAGCGTTCGGACTAGCGGGAGGGATACGCAGTATTTT.

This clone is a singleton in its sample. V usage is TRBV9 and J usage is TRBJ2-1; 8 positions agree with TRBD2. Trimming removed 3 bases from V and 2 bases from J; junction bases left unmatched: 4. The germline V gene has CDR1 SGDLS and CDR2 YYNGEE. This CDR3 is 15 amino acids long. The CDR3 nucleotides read TGTGCCAGCAGCGGTAGCGGGAACACCTACAATGAGCAGTTCTTC. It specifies CASSGSGNTYNEQFF.

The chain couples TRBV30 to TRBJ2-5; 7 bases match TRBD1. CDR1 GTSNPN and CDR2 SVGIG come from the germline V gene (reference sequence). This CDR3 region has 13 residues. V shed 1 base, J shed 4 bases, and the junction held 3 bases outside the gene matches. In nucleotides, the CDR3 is TGTGCCTGGAGTGGGACAGGAGGAGAGACCCAGTACTTC. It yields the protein CAWSGTGGETQYF.

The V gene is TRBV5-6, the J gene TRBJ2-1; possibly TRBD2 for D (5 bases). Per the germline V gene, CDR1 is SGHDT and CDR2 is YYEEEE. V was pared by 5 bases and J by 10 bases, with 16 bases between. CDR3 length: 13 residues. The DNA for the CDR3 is TGTGCCAGCAGTTATACTAGGACCCTAGAGCAGTTCTTC. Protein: CASSYTRTLEQFF.

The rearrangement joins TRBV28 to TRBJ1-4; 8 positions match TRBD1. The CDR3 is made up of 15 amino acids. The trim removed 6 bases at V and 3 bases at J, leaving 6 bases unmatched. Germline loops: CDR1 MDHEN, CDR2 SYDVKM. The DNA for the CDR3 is TGTGCCAGCAGCCCCAGGGGGCTGGCTAATGAAAAACTGTTTTTT. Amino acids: CASSPRGLANEKLFF. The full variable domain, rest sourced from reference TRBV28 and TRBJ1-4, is DVKVTQSSRYLVKRTGEKVFLECVQDMDHENMFWYRQDPGLGLRLIYFSYDVKMKEKGDIPEGYSVSREKKERFSLILESASTNQTSMYLCASSPRGLANEKLFFGSGTQLSVL.

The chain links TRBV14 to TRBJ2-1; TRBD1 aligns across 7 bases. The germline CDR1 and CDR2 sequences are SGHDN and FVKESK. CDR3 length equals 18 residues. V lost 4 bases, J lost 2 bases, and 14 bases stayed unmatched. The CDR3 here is CASSPRRAQGDTYNEQFF. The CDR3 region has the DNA TGTGCCAGCAGCCCCAGGCGTGCTCAGGGGGACACCTACAATGAGCAGTTCTTC. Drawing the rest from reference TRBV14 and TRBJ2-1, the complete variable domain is EAGVTQFPSHSVIEKGQTVTLRCDPISGHDNLYWYRRVMGKEIKFLLHFVKESKQDESGMPNNRFLAERTGGTYSTLKVQPAELEDSGVYFCASSPRRAQGDTYNEQFFGPGTRLTVL.

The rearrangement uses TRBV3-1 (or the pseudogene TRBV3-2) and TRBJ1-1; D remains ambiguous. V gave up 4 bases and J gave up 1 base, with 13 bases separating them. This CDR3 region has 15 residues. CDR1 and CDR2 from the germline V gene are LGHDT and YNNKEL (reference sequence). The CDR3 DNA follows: TGTGCCAGCAGCCCGAGGAGGGCCGGGAACACTGAAGCTTTCTTT. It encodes CASSPRRAGNTEAFF.

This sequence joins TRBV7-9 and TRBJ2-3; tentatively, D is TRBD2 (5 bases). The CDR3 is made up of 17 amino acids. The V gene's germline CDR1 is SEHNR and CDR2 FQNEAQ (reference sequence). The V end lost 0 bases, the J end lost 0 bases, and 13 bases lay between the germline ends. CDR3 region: CASSLAVGLFSTDTQYF. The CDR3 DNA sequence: TGTGCCAGCAGCTTAGCCGTAGGACTTTTTAGCACAGATACGCAGTATTTT.

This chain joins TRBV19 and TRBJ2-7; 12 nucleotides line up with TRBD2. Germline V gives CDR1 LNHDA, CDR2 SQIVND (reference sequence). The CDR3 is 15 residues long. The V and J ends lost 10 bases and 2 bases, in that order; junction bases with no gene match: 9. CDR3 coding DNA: TGTGCCACCAGAACTAGCGGGAGGCCAACCTACGAGCAGTACTTC. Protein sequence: CATRTSGRPTYEQYF. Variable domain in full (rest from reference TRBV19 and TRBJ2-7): DGGITQSPKYLFRKEGQNVTLSCEQNLNHDAMYWYRQDPGQGLRLIYYSQIVNDFQKGDIAEGYSVSREKKESFPLTVTSAQKNPTAFYLCATRTSGRPTYEQYFGPGTRLTVT.